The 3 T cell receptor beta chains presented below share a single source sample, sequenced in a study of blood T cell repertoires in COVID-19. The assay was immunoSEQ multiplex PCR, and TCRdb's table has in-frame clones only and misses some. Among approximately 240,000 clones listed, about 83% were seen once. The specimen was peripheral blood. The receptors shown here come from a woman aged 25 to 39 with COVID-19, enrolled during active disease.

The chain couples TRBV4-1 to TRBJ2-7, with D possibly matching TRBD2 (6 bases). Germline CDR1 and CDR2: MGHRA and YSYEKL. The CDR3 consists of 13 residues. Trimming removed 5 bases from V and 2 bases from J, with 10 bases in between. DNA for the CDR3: TGCGCCAGCAGCGGGGGGAAAACCTACGAGCAGTACTTC. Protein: CASSGGKTYEQYF.

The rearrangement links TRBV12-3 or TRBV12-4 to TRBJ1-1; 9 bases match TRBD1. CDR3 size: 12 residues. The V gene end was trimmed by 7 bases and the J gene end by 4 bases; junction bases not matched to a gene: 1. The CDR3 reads CASNRGLTEAFF. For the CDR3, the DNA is TGTGCCAGCAACAGGGGGCTCACTGAAGCTTTCTTT.

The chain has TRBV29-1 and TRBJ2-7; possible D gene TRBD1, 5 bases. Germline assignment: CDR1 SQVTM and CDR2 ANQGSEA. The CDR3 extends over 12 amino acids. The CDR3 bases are TGCAGGGGGCAGGGTTACCCCTACGAGCAGTACTTC. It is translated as CRGQGYPYEQYF.